The 25 T cell receptor beta chains listed next were all sequenced from one sample in a study of cytomegalovirus exposure and HLA in healthy donors. The primer mix had 60 Vbeta and 13 Jbeta primers. The assay was immunoSEQ multiplex PCR, and TCRdb's table has in-frame clones only and misses some. The repertoire consists of around 150,000 clones, with 68% occurring once and the leading ten covering less than 3%. Sequencing was carried out using PBMCs. These receptors all come from a woman aged 35 to 49 in good health and CMV-seropositive.

This clone was counted a few times. This sequence joins TRBV7-2 and TRBJ2-7, with 7 nucleotides matching TRBD1. The V gene's germline CDR1 is SGHTA and CDR2 FQGNSA. The trim removed 6 bases at V and 4 bases at J, leaving 6 bases unmatched. The CDR3 is 13 amino acids. The CDR3 region has the DNA TGTGCCAGCAGAATCAGACAGGGTTACGAGCAGTACTTC. As protein: CASRIRQGYEQYF.

The chain employs TRBV5-8 and TRBJ1-2; no clear D gene. The CDR3 covers 12 residues. Trimming removed 2 bases at V and 7 bases at J, with 9 bases between. Germline V gives CDR1 SGHTS, CDR2 YDEGEE. CDR3 protein: CASSFRGSGYTF. The CDR3 DNA follows: TGTGCCAGCAGCTTTCGGGGATCTGGCTACACCTTC.

The V call is TRBV7-9, the J call TRBJ2-5; 10 bases are a match to TRBD2. CDR3 length equals 15 residues. With 5 bases clipped from V and 3 bases from J, the junction kept 6 bases outside the gene matches. Per the germline V gene, CDR1 is SEHNR and CDR2 is FQNEAQ (reference sequence). The CDR3 is CASSPGLAREETQYF. The CDR3 DNA reads as TGTGCCAGCAGCCCGGGACTAGCGAGGGAAGAGACCCAGTACTTC.

CDR3 in amino acids: CASSIDPSLPKNIQYF. CDR3 DNA sequence: TGTGCCAGTAGTATAGACCCTAGTCTACCCAAAAACATTCAGTACTTC. The chain links TRBV19 to TRBJ2-4, with D uncertain. CDR3 length equals 16 residues. Trimming cost V 0 bases and J 2 bases, with 11 bases left between them. Germline V lookup: CDR1 LNHDA, CDR2 SQIVND (reference sequence).

In its sample, this clone was seen once. One end of the junction is discordant with germline, which a read error may explain. The chain uses TRBV7-2 and TRBJ2-3; a possible D gene is TRBD2 (7 bases). The CDR3 totals 15 residues. Germline CDR1 SGHTA, CDR2 FQGNSA. CDR3 protein: CASSASGTTTNTQYF. The CDR3 bases are TGTGCCAGCAGCGCGAGCGGGACAACCACAAATACGCAGTATTTT.

This sequence joins TRBV9 and TRBJ2-3, with TRBD2 identical over 14 bases. This CDR3 spans 17 amino acids. The germline CDR1 and CDR2 sequences are SGDLS and YYNGEE. V was clipped by 4 bases and J by 2 bases; unmatched bases: 6. CDR3 bases: TGTGCCAGCAGCTTCGGGACTAGCGGGGGCTACACAGATACGCAGTATTTT. This translates into CASSFGTSGGYTDTQYF.

V is TRBV19 and J is TRBJ1-5, with 12 bases identical to TRBD1. V dropped 6 bases and J dropped 6; count of bases not matched to a gene: 6. The CDR3 loop spans 15 amino acids. Germline assignment: CDR1 LNHDA and CDR2 SQIVND (reference sequence). The CDR3 region is CASSPGQGARQPQHF. CDR3 sequence (DNA): TGTGCCAGTAGCCCGGGACAGGGGGCTCGTCAGCCCCAGCATTTT.

To note about this clone: Other DNA sequences of this sample code for an identical CDR3. This sequence joins TRBV2 and TRBJ2-5; D remains ambiguous. Judging by the DNA end, TRBJ2-7 fits better; the J call may be wrong. CDR3 length: 11 amino acids. CDR1 SNHLY and CDR2 FYNNEI come from the germline V gene. The CDR3 region is CASTSAYEQYF. The CDR3 coding sequence is TGTGCCAGCACCTCCGCCTACGAGCAGTACTTC.

The chain combines TRBV5-6 with TRBJ2-7; 8 bases map to TRBD1. V shed 7 bases, J shed 2 bases, and the junction held 11 bases outside the gene matches. The CDR3 runs 15 residues. CDR1 is SGHDT, CDR2 YYEEEE, per germline. The CDR3 nucleotides read TGTGCCAGCGGGTCGCGGGACAGGTTCCCCTACGAGCAGTACTTC. Its translation: CASGSRDRFPYEQYF.

The chain carries TRBV28 and TRBJ1-1; possible D gene TRBD1, 5 bases. CDR1 MDHEN and CDR2 SYDVKM come from the germline V gene. The V end was cut by 1 base, the J end by 6 bases, with 9 bases between. This CDR3 comprises 13 residues. The CDR3 DNA is TGTGCCAGCAGTTTATTGCGGGGGGCTGAAGCTTTCTTT. Its translation is CASSLLRGAEAFF.

V and J are TRBV19 and TRBJ2-7; TRBD1 is a possible D gene (6 bases). The V end was cut by 4 bases, the J end by 2 bases, with 18 bases between. Per germline, CDR1 LNHDA and CDR2 SQIVND (reference sequence). The CDR3 runs to 16 residues. Written as DNA, the CDR3 is TGTGCCAGTAGTACCACGACGGGACACGGTCCCTACGAGCAGTACTTC. It translates to CASSTTTGHGPYEQYF.

This clone was detected only a few times. The V and J genes are TRBV5-8 and TRBJ2-5, with a tentative D call TRBD1 (6 bases). TRBJ2-7 explains the end of the DNA better; the J call may be wrong. The CDR3 loop spans 13 amino acids. Per germline, CDR1 SGHTS and CDR2 YDEGEE. This chain's CDR3 is CASSHYQGYEQYF. The CDR3, as DNA: TGTGCCAGCAGCCACTACCAGGGGTACGAGCAGTACTTC.

The gene calls are TRBV2 and TRBJ1-2; 8 bases line up with TRBD1. Trimming took 3 bases from V and 9 from J; bases not matched to a gene: 12. From germline, CDR1 is SNHLY and CDR2 FYNNEI. The CDR3 runs to 15 residues. The CDR3 bases are TGTGCCAGCAGTGAGGCGATGACAGGGGATGATAGCTACACCTTC. Amino acid sequence: CASSEAMTGDDSYTF. Combining the CDR3 with reference TRBV2 and TRBJ1-2 gives the whole variable domain EPEVTQTPSHQVTQMGQEVILRCVPISNHLYFYWYRQILGQKVEFLVSFYNNEISEKSEIFDDQFSVERPDGSNFTLKIRSTKLEDSAMYFCASSEAMTGDDSYTFGSGTRLTVV.

The CDR3 nucleotides are TGTGCCAGCAGTTTCACTCGACTAGCGGGAGCCCACGAGCAGTACTTC. As protein: CASSFTRLAGAHEQYF. The J gene is TRBJ2-7, the V gene TRBV28, with 12 bases aligning to TRBD2. Germline CDR1 MDHEN, CDR2 SYDVKM. CDR3 length equals 16 residues. V lost 3 bases, J lost 5 bases, and 8 bases stayed unmatched.

In this sample, this clone turned up a few times. The gene calls are TRBV9 and TRBJ2-1, with 7 bases matching TRBD2. Germline loops: CDR1 SGDLS, CDR2 YYNGEE. With V trimmed by 0 bases and J by 5 bases, 5 bases remained unmatched. The CDR3 is 15 residues long. This chain's CDR3 is CASSVGAGFNNEQFF. As DNA, the CDR3 is TGTGCCAGCAGCGTAGGAGCGGGGTTTAACAATGAGCAGTTCTTC.

The chain links TRBV5-1 to TRBJ1-1; unclear D gene. The V end was cut by 0 bases, the J end by 4 bases, with 10 bases between. This CDR3 is built from 14 residues. Looked up from germline, CDR1 is SGHRS and CDR2 is YFSETQ. CDR3: CASSLAGILTEAFF. The CDR3 DNA reads as TGCGCCAGCAGCTTGGCCGGTATACTCACTGAAGCTTTCTTT.

Concerning this clone itself: One end of the junction varies from germline; a read error may be responsible. The genes are TRBV5-6 and TRBJ1-2; tentative D call: TRBD1 (5 bases). The germline gives CDR1 SGHDT, CDR2 YYEEEE. The CDR3 is made up of 14 amino acids. The CDR3 sequence: CASSLADRNYGYPF. Here the CDR3 DNA reads TGTGCCAGCAGCTTGGCCGACAGAAACTATGGCTACCCCTTC.

This chain connects TRBV4-1 to TRBJ1-1, with TRBD1 identical over 8 bases. Germline lookup yields CDR1 MGHRA and CDR2 YSYEKL. Trimming removed 2 bases from V and 1 base from J; junction bases left unmatched: 3. The CDR3 extends over 15 amino acids. CDR3 nucleotide sequence: TGCGCCAGCAGCCAACAAACAGGGGGGAACACTGAAGCTTTCTTT. This translates into CASSQQTGGNTEAFF.

The CDR3 spells CASSAPGGGANVLTF. The DNA of the CDR3 is TGTGCCAGCAGTGCCCCGGGGGGTGGGGCCAACGTCCTGACTTTC. The chain has TRBV28 and TRBJ2-6, with TRBD2 identical over 7 bases. The junction had 4 bases not matched to a gene; V was cut back by 5 bases and J by 3 bases. CDR3 length equals 15 residues. From germline, CDR1 is MDHEN and CDR2 SYDVKM.

The rearrangement uses TRBV6-5 and TRBJ1-4, with D perhaps matching TRBD1 (6 bases). Germline values: CDR1 MNHEY, CDR2 SVGAGI. Deletions cut 6 bases from V and 8 bases from J, with 16 bases between. The CDR3 has 14 residues. As DNA, the CDR3 is TGTGCCAGCAGCCCGACAGGATTAAGAGAAAAACTGTTTTTT. Encoded protein: CASSPTGLREKLFF.

V is TRBV7-2 and J is TRBJ1-1; the match to TRBD1 covers 7 bases. Germline V gene data show CDR1 as SGHTA and CDR2 as FQGNSA. This CDR3 is built from 14 residues. With 5 bases clipped from V and 5 bases from J, the junction kept 8 bases outside the gene matches. The CDR3 bases are TGTGCCAGCAGCCCGCGACAGGGCTCTACTGAAGCTTTCTTT. Encoded protein: CASSPRQGSTEAFF. The full variable domain, its missing parts supplied by reference TRBV7-2 and TRBJ1-1, is GAGVSQSPSNKVTEKGKDVELRCDPISGHTALYWYRQSLGQGLEFLIYFQGNSAPDKSGLPSDRFSAERTGGSVSTLTIQRTQQEDSAVYLCASSPRQGSTEAFFGQGTRLTVV.

J is TRBJ2-1 and V is TRBV27, with 13 nucleotides matching TRBD2. This CDR3 is built from 17 residues. Trimming cost V 2 bases and J 4 bases; bases outside gene matches: 5. The germline gives CDR1 MNHEY, CDR2 SMNVEV (reference sequence). The CDR3 here is CASSLPGTSGNYNEQFF. CDR3 nucleotides: TGTGCCAGCAGTTTACCCGGGACTAGCGGGAATTACAATGAGCAGTTCTTC.

This chain links TRBV5-1 with TRBJ2-7; 7 positions agree with TRBD1. V lost 4 bases and J lost 5; bases outside the gene matches: 6. Germline V gene lookup returns CDR1 SGHRS and CDR2 YFSETQ. CDR3 length: 13 amino acids. CDR3 DNA: TGCGCCAGCAGCCCGACAGGGATTGACGAGCAGTACTTC. This gives the protein CASSPTGIDEQYF.

The rearrangement links TRBV5-6 to TRBJ1-4; D may be TRBD1 (5 bases). This CDR3 is 17 amino acids long. Germline V gene sequence: CDR1 SGHDT, CDR2 YYEEEE. V lost 2 bases and J 0 bases, leaving 14 bases between the germline ends. The CDR3 here is CASSFFQGHATNEKLFF. CDR3 DNA sequence: TGTGCCAGCAGCTTTTTCCAGGGCCATGCAACTAATGAAAAACTGTTTTTT.

The J gene is TRBJ1-1, the V gene TRBV19; 8 nucleotides agree with TRBD1. This CDR3 spans 14 amino acids. Germline V gives CDR1 LNHDA, CDR2 SQIVND (reference sequence). J lost 1 base, V lost 4 bases, and 2 bases had no gene match. DNA for the CDR3: TGTGCCAGTAGTACAGGGGGCCAGAACACTGAAGCTTTCTTT. This encodes CASSTGGQNTEAFF.